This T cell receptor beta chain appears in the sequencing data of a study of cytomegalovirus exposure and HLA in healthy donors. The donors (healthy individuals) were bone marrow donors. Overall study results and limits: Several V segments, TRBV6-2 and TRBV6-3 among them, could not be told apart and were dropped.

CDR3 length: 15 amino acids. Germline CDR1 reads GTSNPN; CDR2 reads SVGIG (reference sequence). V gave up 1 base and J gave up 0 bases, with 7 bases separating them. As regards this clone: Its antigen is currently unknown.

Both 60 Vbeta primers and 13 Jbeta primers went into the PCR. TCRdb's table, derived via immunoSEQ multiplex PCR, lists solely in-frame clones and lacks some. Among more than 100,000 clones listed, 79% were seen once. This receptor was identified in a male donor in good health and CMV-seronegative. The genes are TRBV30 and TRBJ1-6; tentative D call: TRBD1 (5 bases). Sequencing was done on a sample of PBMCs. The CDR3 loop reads CAWSADSSYNSPLHF. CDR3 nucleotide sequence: TGTGCCTGGAGTGCTGACAGCTCCTATAATTCACCCCTCCACTTT.